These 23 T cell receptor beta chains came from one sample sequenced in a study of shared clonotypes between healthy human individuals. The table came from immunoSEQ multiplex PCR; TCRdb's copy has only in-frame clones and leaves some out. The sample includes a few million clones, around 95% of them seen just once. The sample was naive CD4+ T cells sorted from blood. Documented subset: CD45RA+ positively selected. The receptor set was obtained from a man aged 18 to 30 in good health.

The CDR3 region has the DNA TGTGCCAGCAGCTTACGGTCTTTTTCTAATTCACCCCTCCACTTT. Encoded protein: CASSLRSFSNSPLHF. The rearrangement joins TRBV11-2 to TRBJ1-6, with D uncertain. V was cut by 2 bases and J by 6 bases, with 11 bases left in between. The germline V gene has CDR1 SGHAT and CDR2 FQNNGV. CDR3 length equals 15 residues.

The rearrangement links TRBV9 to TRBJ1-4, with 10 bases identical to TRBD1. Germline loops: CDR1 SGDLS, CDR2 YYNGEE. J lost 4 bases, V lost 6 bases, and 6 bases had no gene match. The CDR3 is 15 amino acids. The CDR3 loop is CASTGRDRGNEKLFF. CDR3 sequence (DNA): TGTGCCAGCACCGGAAGGGACAGGGGTAATGAAAAACTGTTTTTT. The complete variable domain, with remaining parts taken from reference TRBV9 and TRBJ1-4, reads DSGVTQTPKHLITATGQRVTLRCSPRSGDLSVYWYQQSLDQGLQFLIQYYNGEERAKGNILERFSAQQFPDLHSELNLSSLELGDSALYFCASTGRDRGNEKLFFGSGTQLSVL.

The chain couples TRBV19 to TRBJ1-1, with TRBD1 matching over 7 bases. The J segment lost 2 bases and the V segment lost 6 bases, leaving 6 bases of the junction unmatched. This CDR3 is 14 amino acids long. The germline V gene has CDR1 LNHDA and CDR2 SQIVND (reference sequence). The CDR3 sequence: CASSPWTGNTEAFF. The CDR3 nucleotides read TGTGCCAGTAGCCCCTGGACAGGAAACACTGAAGCTTTCTTT. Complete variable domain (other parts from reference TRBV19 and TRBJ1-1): DGGITQSPKYLFRKEGQNVTLSCEQNLNHDAMYWYRQDPGQGLRLIYYSQIVNDFQKGDIAEGYSVSREKKESFPLTVTSAQKNPTAFYLCASSPWTGNTEAFFGQGTRLTVV.

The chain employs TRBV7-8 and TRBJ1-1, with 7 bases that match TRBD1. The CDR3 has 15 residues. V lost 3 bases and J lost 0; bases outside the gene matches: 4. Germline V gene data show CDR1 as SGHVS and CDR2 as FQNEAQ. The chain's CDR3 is CASSFRQGMNTEAFF. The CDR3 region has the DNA TGTGCCAGCAGCTTTCGACAGGGAATGAACACTGAAGCTTTCTTT.

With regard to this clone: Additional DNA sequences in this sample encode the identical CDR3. The CDR3 region has the DNA TGTGCCAGTAGTATAGGACTAGCGGGAGAGACCCAGTACTTC. It specifies CASSIGLAGETQYF. V and J are TRBV19 and TRBJ2-5; 10 nucleotides line up with TRBD2. The CDR3 is made up of 14 amino acids. CDR1 and CDR2 (germline): LNHDA, SQIVND (reference sequence). Trimming cost V 1 base and J 4 bases; bases outside gene matches: 0.

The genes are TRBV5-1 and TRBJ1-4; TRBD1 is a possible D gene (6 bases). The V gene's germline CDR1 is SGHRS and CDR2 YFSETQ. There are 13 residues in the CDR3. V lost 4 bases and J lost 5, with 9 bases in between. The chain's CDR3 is CASSGGPNEKLFF. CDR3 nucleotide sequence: TGCGCCAGCAGCGGGGGCCCGAATGAAAAACTGTTTTTT.

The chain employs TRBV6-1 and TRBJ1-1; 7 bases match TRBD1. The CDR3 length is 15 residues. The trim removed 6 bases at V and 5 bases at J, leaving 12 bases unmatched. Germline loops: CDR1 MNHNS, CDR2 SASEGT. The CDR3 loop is CASSLPQGLGTEAFF. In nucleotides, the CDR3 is TGTGCCAGCAGCCTCCCACAGGGGTTAGGAACTGAAGCTTTCTTT.

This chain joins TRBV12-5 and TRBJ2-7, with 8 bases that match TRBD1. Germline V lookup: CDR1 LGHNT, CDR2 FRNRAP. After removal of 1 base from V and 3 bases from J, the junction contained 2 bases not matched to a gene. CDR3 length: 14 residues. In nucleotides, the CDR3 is TGTGCTAGTGGTTTGGGGACAGGGATCTACGAGCAGTACTTC. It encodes CASGLGTGIYEQYF.

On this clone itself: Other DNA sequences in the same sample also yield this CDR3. The CDR3, as DNA: TGTGCCAGCAGCTTTAAGGTTTATGGCTACACCTTC. This gives the protein CASSFKVYGYTF. The rearrangement links TRBV7-2 to TRBJ1-2, with unresolved D. V was pared by 3 bases and J by 5 bases, with 7 bases between. This CDR3 is built from 12 residues. Germline V lookup: CDR1 SGHTA, CDR2 FQGNSA.

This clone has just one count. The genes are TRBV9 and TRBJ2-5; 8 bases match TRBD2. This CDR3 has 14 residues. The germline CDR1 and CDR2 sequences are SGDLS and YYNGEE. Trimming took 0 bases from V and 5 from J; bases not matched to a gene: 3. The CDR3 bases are TGTGCCAGCAGCGTAGGGACTAGCTTGGAGACCCAGTACTTC. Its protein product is CASSVGTSLETQYF.

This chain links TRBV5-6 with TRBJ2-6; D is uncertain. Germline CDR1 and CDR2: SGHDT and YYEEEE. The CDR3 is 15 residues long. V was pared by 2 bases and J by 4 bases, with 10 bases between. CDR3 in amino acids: CASSFGVPGANVLTF. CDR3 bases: TGTGCCAGCAGCTTTGGGGTCCCCGGGGCCAACGTCCTGACTTTC.

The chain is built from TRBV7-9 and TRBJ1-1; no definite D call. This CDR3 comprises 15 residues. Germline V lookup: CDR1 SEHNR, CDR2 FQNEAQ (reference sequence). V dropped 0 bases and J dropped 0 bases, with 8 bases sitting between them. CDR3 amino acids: CASSLAGSLNTEAFF. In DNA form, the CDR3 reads TGTGCCAGCAGCTTAGCGGGAAGCCTGAACACTGAAGCTTTCTTT.

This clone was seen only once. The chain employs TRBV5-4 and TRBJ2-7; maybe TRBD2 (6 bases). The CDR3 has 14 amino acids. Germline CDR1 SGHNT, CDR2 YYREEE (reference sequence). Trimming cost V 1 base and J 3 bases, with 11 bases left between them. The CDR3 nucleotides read TGTGCCAGCAGCTTGCTACAGGAGGGCTACGAGCAGTACTTC. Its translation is CASSLLQEGYEQYF.

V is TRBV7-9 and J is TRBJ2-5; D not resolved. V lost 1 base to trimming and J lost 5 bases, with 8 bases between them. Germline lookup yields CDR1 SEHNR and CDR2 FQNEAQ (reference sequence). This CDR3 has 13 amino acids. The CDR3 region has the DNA TGTGCCAGCAGCTTAGAACGGTGGGAGACCCAGTACTTC. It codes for CASSLERWETQYF.

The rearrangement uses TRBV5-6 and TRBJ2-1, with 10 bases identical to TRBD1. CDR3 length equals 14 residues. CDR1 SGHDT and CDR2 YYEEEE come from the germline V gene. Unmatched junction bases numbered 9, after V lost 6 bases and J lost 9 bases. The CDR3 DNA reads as TGTGCCAGCACCCGACAGGGGGCGCGTGGTGAGCAGTTCTTC. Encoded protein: CASTRQGARGEQFF.

The DNA of the CDR3 is TGTGCCAGCAGCTTGGCTCTAGCGGGAGCGGAGACCCAGTACTTC. It codes for CASSLALAGAETQYF. This chain links TRBV5-8 with TRBJ2-5; 10 bases are shared with TRBD2. Trimming cost V 0 bases and J 5 bases; bases outside gene matches: 4. Looked up from germline, CDR1 is SGHTS and CDR2 is YDEGEE. The CDR3 is 15 residues long.

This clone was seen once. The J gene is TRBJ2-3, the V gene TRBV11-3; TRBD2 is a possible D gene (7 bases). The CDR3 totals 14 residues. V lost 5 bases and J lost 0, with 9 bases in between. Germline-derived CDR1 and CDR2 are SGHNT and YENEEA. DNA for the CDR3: TGTGCCAGCAGCAGGGGGGGAAGCACAGATACGCAGTATTTT. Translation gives CASSRGGSTDTQYF.

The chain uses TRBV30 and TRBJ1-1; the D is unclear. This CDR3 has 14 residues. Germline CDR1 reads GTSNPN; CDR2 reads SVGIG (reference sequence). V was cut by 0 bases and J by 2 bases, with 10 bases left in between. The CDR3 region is CAWSVEVRNTEAFF. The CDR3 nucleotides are TGTGCCTGGAGTGTAGAGGTTAGAAACACTGAAGCTTTCTTT.

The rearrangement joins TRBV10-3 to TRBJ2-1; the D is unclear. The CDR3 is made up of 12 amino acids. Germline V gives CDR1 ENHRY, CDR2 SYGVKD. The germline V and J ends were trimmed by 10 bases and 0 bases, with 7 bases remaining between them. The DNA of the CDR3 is TGTGCCAGCGGCCTCTCCTACAATGAGCAGTTCTTC. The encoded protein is CASGLSYNEQFF.

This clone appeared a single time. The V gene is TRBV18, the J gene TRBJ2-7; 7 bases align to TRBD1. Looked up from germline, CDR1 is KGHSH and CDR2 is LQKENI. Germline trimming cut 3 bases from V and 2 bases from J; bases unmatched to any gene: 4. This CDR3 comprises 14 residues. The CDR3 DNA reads TGTGCCAGCTCACCGGGACAGCAGGCCTACGAGCAGTACTTC. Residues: CASSPGQQAYEQYF.

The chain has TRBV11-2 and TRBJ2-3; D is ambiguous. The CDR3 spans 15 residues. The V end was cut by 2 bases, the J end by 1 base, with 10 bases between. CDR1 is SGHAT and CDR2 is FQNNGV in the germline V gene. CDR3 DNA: TGTGCCAGCAGCTTACACGGGTTTGGCACAGATACGCAGTATTTT. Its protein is CASSLHGFGTDTQYF.

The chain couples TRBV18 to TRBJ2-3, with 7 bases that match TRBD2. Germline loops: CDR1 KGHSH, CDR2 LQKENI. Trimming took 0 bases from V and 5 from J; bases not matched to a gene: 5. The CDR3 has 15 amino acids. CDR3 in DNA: TGTGCCAGCTCACCACCGGGAGGGGCGGGAGATACGCAGTATTTT. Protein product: CASSPPGGAGDTQYF.

As DNA, the CDR3 is TGTGCCAGCAGGGCTTTACAGGGGAACACTGAAGCTTTCTTT. This gives the protein CASRALQGNTEAFF. J is TRBJ1-1 and V is TRBV2, with a weak D call TRBD1 (6 bases). The length of the CDR3 is 14 residues. Germline-derived CDR1 and CDR2 are SNHLY and FYNNEI. Trimming took off 6 bases at V and 1 base at J, with 12 bases between the two ends. Complete variable domain (other parts from reference TRBV2 and TRBJ1-1): EPEVTQTPSHQVTQMGQEVILRCVPISNHLYFYWYRQILGQKVEFLVSFYNNEISEKSEIFDDQFSVERPDGSNFTLKIRSTKLEDSAMYFCASRALQGNTEAFFGQGTRLTVV.